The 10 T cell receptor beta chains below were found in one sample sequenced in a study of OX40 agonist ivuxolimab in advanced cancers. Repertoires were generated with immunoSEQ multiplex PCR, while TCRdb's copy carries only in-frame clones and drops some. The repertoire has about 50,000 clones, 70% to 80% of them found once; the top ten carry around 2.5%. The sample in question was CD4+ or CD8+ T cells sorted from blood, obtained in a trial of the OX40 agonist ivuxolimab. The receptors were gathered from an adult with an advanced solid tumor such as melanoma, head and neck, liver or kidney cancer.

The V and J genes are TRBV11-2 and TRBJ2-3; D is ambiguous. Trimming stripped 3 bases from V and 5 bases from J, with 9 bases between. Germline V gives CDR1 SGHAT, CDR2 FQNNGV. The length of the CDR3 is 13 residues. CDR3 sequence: CASSLPQVDTQYF. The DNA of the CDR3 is TGTGCCAGCAGCTTGCCCCAGGTAGATACGCAGTATTTT.

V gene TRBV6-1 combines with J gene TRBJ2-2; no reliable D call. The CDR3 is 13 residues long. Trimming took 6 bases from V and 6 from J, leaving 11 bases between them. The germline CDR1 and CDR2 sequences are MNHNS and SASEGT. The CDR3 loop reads CASSRSTPGELFF. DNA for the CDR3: TGTGCCAGCAGCCGCAGTACTCCCGGGGAGCTGTTTTTT.

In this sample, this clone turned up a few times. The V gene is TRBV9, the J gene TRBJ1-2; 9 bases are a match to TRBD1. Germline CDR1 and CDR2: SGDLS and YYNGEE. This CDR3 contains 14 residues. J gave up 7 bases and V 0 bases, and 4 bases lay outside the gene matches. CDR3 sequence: CASSVAGQGSGYTF. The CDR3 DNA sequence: TGTGCCAGCAGCGTAGCGGGACAGGGAAGTGGCTACACCTTC. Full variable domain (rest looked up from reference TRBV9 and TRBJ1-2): DSGVTQTPKHLITATGQRVTLRCSPRSGDLSVYWYQQSLDQGLQFLIQYYNGEERAKGNILERFSAQQFPDLHSELNLSSLELGDSALYFCASSVAGQGSGYTFGSGTRLTVV.

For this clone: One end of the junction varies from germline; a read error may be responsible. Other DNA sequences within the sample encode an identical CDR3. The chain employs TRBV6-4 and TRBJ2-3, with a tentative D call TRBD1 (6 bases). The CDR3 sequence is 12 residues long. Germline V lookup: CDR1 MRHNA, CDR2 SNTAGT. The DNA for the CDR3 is TGTGCTAGCAGTGAACAGGGCGATACGCAGTATTTT. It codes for CASSEQGDTQYF.

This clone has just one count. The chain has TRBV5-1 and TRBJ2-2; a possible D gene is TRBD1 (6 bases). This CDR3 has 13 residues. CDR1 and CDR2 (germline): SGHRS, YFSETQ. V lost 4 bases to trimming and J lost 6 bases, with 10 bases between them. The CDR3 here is CASSPRTAGELFF. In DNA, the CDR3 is TGCGCCAGCAGCCCACGGACAGCCGGGGAGCTGTTTTTT.

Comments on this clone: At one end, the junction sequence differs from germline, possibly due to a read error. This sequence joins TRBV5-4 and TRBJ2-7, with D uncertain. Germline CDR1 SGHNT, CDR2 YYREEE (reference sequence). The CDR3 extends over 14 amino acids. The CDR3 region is CASSRRGENYEQYF. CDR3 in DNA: TGCGCCAGCAGCCGACGAGGAGAGAATTACGAGCAGTACTTC.

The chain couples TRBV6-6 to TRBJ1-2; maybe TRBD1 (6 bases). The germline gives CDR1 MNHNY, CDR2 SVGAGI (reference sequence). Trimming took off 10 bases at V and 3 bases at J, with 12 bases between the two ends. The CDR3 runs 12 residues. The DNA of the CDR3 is TGTGCCATACGGGGGGCGGACTATGGCTACACCTTC. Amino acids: CAIRGADYGYTF.

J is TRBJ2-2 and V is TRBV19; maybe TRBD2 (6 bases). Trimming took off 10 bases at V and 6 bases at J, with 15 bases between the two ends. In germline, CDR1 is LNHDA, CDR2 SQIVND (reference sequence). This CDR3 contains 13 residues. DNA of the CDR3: TGTGCCACCGTGGACTATCTAGCCGGGGAGCTGTTTTTT. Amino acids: CATVDYLAGELFF.

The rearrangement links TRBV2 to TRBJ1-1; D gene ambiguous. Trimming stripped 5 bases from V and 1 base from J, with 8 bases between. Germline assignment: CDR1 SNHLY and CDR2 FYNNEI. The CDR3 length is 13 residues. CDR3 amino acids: CASSQNGNTEAFF. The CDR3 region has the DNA TGTGCCAGCAGTCAAAACGGGAACACTGAAGCTTTCTTT. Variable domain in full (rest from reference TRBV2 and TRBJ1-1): EPEVTQTPSHQVTQMGQEVILRCVPISNHLYFYWYRQILGQKVEFLVSFYNNEISEKSEIFDDQFSVERPDGSNFTLKIRSTKLEDSAMYFCASSQNGNTEAFFGQGTRLTVV.

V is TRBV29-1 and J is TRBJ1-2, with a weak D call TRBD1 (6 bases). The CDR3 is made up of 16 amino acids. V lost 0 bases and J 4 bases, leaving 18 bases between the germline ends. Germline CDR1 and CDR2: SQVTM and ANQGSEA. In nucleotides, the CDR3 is TGCAGCGTTGAAGATCTTGACAGGCTATCGCTCTATGGCTACACCTTC. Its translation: CSVEDLDRLSLYGYTF.